This T cell receptor (beta chain) was identified in a study of T cells in localized non-small cell lung cancer. This CDR3 is 17 amino acids long. The J segment lost 1 base and the V segment lost 0 bases, leaving 2 bases of the junction unmatched. CDR1 MGHRA and CDR2 YSYEKL come from the germline V gene. TCRdb keeps only in-frame clones here, not all; method: immunoSEQ multiplex PCR. The table has tens of thousands of clones, 85% to 90% seen once. The rearrangement links TRBV4-1 to TRBJ2-1, with 11 nucleotides matching TRBD2. The sample consisted of peripheral blood, taken before any cancer treatment. The source of this sequence is a female donor at least 60 years old with stage I squamous cell lung carcinoma. This CDR3 is CASSQDPSGRSYNEQFF. The CDR3 DNA reads as TGCGCCAGCAGCCAAGATCCTAGCGGGAGGTCCTACAATGAGCAGTTCTTC.